This T cell receptor beta chain was captured by sequencing in a study of cytomegalovirus exposure and HLA in healthy donors. Study information: An analysis done earlier identified 100 million to 140 million unique TCR beta sequences from about 180 million T cells.

To note about this clone: Antigen specificity is unknown.

60 Vbeta and 13 Jbeta primers were used in PCR. Clones were read by immunoSEQ multiplex PCR, and TCRdb kept only the in-frame ones, dropping some. The table has about 160,000 clones, around 68% seen once. Overall study results and limits: Serostatus for CMV was the only available immune exposure information. It was reported that the classifier diagnosed cytomegalovirus status with high specificity and sensitivity in both the original and validation cohorts.

While unrecorded immune exposures were likely, the donors were nominally healthy when sampled. The sequence derives from a man in his fifties or sixties in good health and CMV-seronegative. Sequences were obtained from PBMCs.

The CDR3 nucleotides read TGTGCCAGCAGCTCGACAGGGTCTAATGAAGCTTTCTTT. It specifies CASSSTGSNEAFF. The genes are TRBV7-9 and TRBJ1-1, with TRBD1 matching over 7 bases. CDR1 and CDR2 from the germline V gene are SEHNR and FQNEAQ (reference sequence). J was trimmed by 7 bases and V by 4 bases; bases with no gene match: 6. The CDR3 sequence is 13 residues long.